A selection of T cell receptor beta chains follows, all from one sample in a study of T-cell reconstitution after alpha-beta-depleted transplantation in children. TCRdb itself ran the PCR reads through MiXCR, one entry per CDR3 protein. The sample lists 350,000 to 500,000 distinct CDR3 sequences, roughly two fifths seen once, with under 35% in the top ten. The starting material was PBMCs, obtained before TCRalphabeta/CD19-depleted stem cell transplant. Receptor source: a girl aged 2-15 years with aplastic anemia, due to receive a stem cell transplant. Each CDR3 is given with its conserved first and last residue. The D gene is left open where the match is weak. The size of a clone is reported for some rows only, either as once, few or many, or as a class for expanded clones.

. TRBJ2-3 TRBV12-3/TRBV12-4 . CASRANDFTTQYF TGTGCCAGCAGGGCTAATGACTTCACAACGCAGTATTTT
TRBD2 TRBJ2-3 TRBV6-1 . CASGGERGASTDTQYF TGTGCCAGCGGCGGGGAGCGGGGGGCTAGCACAGATACGCAGTATTTT
. TRBJ2-3 TRBV10-3 once CAISESGQPTQYF TGTGCCATCAGTGAGTCAGGCCAGCCCACGCAGTATTTT
. TRBJ2-5 TRBV6-1 . CASSPRTVSQETQYF TGTGCCAGCAGTCCGCGGACAGTTAGTCAAGAGACCCAGTACTTC
. TRBJ1-2 TRBV6-1 . CASAPLDVSYGYTF TGTGCCAGCGCACCCTTGGACGTATCCTATGGCTACACCTTC
. TRBJ1-1 TRBV20-1 . CSAKGAFF TGCAGTGCTAAGGGAGCTTTCTTT
TRBD2 TRBJ2-3 TRBV7-2 many CASSKGLARTDTQYF TGTGCCAGCAGCAAAGGACTAGCCCGCACAGATACGCAGTATTTT
. TRBJ2-1 TRBV2 many CASSEKGLGYEQFF TGTGCCAGCAGTGAGAAGGGATTGGGATATGAGCAGTTCTTC
. TRBJ1-5 TRBV5-1 . CASSYNPGDQPQHF TGCGCCAGCAGTTATAATCCAGGGGATCAGCCCCAGCATTTT
TRBD2 TRBJ2-1 TRBV24-1 . CATSGGRLYDEQFF TGTGCCACCAGTGGCGGGAGGCTATATGATGAGCAGTTCTTC
. TRBJ1-5 TRBV12-3/TRBV12-4 few CASSTRGNQPQHF TGTGCCAGCTCCACCCGAGGGAATCAGCCCCAGCATTTT
TRBD1 TRBJ2-7 TRBV7-9 . CASTDGTGVFEQYF TGTGCCAGCACTGACGGGACAGGGGTATTCGAGCAGTACTTC
TRBD1 TRBJ2-7 TRBV27 . CASSRRQGSYEQYF TGTGCCAGCAGTAGGAGACAGGGATCCTACGAGCAGTACTTC
. TRBJ2-1 TRBV24-1 . CATSEGFLADEQFF TGTGCCACCAGTGAAGGCTTCCTCGCCGATGAGCAGTTCTTC
TRBD2 TRBJ2-1 TRBV6-2/TRBV6-3 . CASSFVAGGPYNEQFF TGTGCCAGCAGCTTCGTAGCGGGAGGACCCTACAATGAGCAGTTCTTC
. TRBJ2-7 TRBV7-8 . CASSSRTGLRYEQYF TGTGCCAGCAGCTCCCGGACGGGCCTCCGCTACGAGCAGTACTTC
. TRBJ2-3 TRBV20-1 . CSARSTTDTQYF TGCAGTGCTAGAAGCACCACAGATACGCAGTATTTT
TRBD2 TRBJ2-7 TRBV7-9 few CASSSRTSGSYPYEQYF TGTGCCAGCAGCTCGAGGACTAGCGGGTCCTATCCCTACGAGCAGTACTTC
. TRBJ2-3 TRBV7-2 . CASSLYRVTDTQYF TGTGCCAGCAGCTTATACAGGGTTACAGATACGCAGTATTTT
. TRBJ2-3 TRBV3-1 . CASSQSSGQLGTQYF TGTGCCAGCAGCCAATCGTCTGGTCAGTTGGGTACGCAGTATTTT
. TRBJ2-7 TRBV7-9 . CAMGPGVVLATYEQYF TGTGCCATGGGCCCCGGGGTCGTCTTGGCCACCTACGAGCAGTACTTC
. TRBJ2-5 TRBV7-9 . CASSLAGPREETQYF TGTGCCAGCAGCTTAGCGGGTCCACGGGAAGAGACCCAGTACTTC
. TRBJ2-5 TRBV7-3 . CASSPGWGTETQYF TGTGCCAGCAGCCCGGGGTGGGGCACGGAGACCCAGTACTTC